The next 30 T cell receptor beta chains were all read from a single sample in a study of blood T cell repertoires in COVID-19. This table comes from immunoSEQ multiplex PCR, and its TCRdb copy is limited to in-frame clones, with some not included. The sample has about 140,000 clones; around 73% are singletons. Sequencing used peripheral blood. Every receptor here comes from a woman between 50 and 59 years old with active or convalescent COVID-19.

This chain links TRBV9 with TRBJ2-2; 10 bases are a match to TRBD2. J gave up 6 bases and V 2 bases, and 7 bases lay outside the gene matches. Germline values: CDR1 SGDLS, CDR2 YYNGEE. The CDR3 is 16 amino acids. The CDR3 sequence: CASSVLLAGKAGELFF. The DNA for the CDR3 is TGTGCCAGCAGCGTTCTACTAGCGGGAAAGGCCGGGGAGCTGTTTTTT.

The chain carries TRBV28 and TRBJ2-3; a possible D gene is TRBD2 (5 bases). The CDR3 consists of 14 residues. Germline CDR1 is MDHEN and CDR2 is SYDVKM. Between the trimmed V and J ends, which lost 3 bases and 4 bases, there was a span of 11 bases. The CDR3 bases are TGTGCCAGCAGTTTTGGAGGCAGTGCAGATACGCAGTATTTT. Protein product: CASSFGGSADTQYF.

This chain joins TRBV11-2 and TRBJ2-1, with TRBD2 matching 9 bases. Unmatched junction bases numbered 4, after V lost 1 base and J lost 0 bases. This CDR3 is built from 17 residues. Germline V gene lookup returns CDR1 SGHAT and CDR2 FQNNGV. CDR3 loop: CASSLVFSGSSYNEQFF. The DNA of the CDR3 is TGTGCCAGCAGCTTAGTTTTTAGCGGGAGCTCCTACAATGAGCAGTTCTTC.

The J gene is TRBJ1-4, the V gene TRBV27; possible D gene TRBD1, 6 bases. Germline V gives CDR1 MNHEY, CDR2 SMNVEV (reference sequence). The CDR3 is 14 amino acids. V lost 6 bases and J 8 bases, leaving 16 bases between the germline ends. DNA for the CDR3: TGTGCCAGCAGCCCCCAGGGGCTCTGGGAAAAACTGTTTTTT. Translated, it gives CASSPQGLWEKLFF.

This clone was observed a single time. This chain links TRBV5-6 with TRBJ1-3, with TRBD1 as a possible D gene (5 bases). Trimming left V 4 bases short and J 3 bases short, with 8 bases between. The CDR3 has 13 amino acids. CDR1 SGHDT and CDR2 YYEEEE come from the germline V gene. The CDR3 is CASSPGLGNTIYF. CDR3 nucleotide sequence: TGTGCCAGCAGCCCGGGACTTGGAAACACCATATATTTT.

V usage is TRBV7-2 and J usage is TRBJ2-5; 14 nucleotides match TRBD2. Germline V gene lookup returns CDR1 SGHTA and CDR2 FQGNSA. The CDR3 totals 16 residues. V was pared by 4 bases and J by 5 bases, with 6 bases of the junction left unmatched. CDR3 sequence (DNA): TGTGCCAGCAGCTCTCGACTAGCGGGGGGGCATGAGACCCAGTACTTC. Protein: CASSSRLAGGHETQYF.

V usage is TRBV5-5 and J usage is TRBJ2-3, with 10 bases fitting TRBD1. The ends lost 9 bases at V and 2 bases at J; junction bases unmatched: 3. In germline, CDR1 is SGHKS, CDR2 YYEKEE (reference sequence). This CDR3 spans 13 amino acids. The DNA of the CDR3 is TGTGCCACTGGACAGGGGGACACAGATACGCAGTATTTT. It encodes CATGQGDTDTQYF.

CDR3 sequence: CASSPRLSPVSEQFF. The CDR3 nucleotides read TGTGCCAGCTCACCCCGACTTAGTCCGGTCAGTGAGCAGTTCTTC. J is TRBJ2-1 and V is TRBV7-3, with D unresolved. Germline values: CDR1 SGHTA, CDR2 FQGTGA. Trimming took off 8 bases at V and 9 bases at J, with 23 bases between the two ends. The CDR3 is 15 residues long.

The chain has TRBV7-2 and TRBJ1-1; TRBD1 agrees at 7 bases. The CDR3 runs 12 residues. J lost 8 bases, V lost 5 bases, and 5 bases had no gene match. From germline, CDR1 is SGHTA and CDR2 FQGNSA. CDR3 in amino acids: CASSLTGQEAFF. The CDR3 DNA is TGTGCCAGCAGCCTTACGGGACAGGAAGCTTTCTTT. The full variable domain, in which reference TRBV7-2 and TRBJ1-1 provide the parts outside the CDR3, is GAGVSQSPSNKVTEKGKDVELRCDPISGHTALYWYRQSLGQGLEFLIYFQGNSAPDKSGLPSDRFSAERTGGSVSTLTIQRTQQEDSAVYLCASSLTGQEAFFGQGTRLTVV.

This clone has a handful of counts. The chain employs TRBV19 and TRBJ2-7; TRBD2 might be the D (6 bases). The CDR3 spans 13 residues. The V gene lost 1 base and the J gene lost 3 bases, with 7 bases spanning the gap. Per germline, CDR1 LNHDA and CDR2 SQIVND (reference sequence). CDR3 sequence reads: CASSIVRGYEQYF. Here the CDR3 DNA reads TGTGCCAGTAGTATAGTGCGGGGCTACGAGCAGTACTTC.

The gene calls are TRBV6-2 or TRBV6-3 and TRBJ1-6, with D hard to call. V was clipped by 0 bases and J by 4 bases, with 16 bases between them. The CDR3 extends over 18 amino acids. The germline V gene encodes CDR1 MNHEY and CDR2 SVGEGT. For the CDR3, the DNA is TGTGCCAGCAGTTACTCGACGGCAGGTGTTATGTATAATTCACCCCTCCACTTT. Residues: CASSYSTAGVMYNSPLHF.

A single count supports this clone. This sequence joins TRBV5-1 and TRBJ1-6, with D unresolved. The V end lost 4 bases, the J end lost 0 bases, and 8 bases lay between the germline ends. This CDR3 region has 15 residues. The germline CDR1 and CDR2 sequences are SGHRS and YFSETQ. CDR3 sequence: CASSLSSSYNSPLHF. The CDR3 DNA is TGCGCCAGCAGCCTATCTAGCTCCTATAATTCACCCCTCCACTTT.

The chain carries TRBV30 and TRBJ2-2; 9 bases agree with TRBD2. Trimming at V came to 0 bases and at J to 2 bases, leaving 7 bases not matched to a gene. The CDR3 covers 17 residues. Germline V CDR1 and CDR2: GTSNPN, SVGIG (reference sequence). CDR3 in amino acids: CAWSVVAGAPNTGELFF. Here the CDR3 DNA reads TGTGCCTGGAGTGTGGTAGCGGGAGCCCCCAACACCGGGGAGCTGTTTTTT.

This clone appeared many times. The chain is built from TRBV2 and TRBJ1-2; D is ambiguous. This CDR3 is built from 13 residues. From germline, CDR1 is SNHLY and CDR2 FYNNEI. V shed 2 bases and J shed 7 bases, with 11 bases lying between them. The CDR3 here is CASSERVWSGYTF. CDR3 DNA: TGTGCCAGCAGTGAACGGGTTTGGTCTGGCTACACCTTC.

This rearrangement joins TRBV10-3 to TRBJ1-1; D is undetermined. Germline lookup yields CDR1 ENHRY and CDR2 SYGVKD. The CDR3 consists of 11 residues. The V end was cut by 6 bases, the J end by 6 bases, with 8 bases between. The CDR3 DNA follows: TGTGCCATCAGGTCCGGGGCTGAAGCTTTCTTT. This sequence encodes CAIRSGAEAFF.

CDR3 nucleotide sequence: TGTGCCAGCAGTTTATACGGACAGGGCACTGAAGCTTTCTTT. Amino acids: CASSLYGQGTEAFF. The chain joins TRBV6-5 to TRBJ1-1; 8 nucleotides match TRBD1. This CDR3 is 14 amino acids long. V was clipped by 4 bases and J by 4 bases; unmatched bases: 5. The germline gives CDR1 MNHEY, CDR2 SVGAGI.

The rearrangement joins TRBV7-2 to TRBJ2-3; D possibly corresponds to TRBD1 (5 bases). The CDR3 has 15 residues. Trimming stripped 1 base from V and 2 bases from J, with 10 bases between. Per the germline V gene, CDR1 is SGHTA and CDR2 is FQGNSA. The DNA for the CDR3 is TGTGCCAGCAGCTTAGGCCAGGGAATCACAGATACGCAGTATTTT. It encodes CASSLGQGITDTQYF.

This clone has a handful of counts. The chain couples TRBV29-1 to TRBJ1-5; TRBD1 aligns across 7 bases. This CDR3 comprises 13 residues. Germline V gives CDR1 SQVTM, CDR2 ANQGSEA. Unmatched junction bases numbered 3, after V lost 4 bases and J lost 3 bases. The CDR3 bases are TGCAGCGTTGGGGACAGAATCAATCAGCCCCAGCATTTT. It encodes CSVGDRINQPQHF.

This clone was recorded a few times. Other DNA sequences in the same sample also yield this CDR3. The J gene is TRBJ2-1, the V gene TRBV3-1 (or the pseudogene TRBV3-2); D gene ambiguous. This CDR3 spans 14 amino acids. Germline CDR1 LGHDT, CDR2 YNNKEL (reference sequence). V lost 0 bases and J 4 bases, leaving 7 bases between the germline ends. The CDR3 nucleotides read TGTGCCAGCAGCCAAGAGACTTTATACAATGAGCAGTTCTTC. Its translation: CASSQETLYNEQFF.

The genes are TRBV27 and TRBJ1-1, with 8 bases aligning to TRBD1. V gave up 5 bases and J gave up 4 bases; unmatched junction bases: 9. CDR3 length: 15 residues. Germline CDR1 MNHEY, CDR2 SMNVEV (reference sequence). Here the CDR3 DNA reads TGTGCCAGCAGTATTGGACAGGGATTCGGCACTGAAGCTTTCTTT. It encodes CASSIGQGFGTEAFF.

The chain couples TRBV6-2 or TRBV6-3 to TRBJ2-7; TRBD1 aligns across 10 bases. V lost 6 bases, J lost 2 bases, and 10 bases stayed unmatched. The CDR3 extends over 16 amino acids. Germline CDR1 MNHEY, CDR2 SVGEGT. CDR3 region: CASSPRQGAKTYEQYF. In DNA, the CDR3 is TGTGCCAGCAGCCCCAGACAGGGGGCGAAGACCTACGAGCAGTACTTC.

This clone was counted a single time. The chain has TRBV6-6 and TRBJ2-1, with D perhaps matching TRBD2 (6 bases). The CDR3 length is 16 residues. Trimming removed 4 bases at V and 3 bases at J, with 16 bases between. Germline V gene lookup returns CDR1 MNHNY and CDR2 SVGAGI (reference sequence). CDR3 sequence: CASSWGSSGYYNEQFF. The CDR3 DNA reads TGTGCCAGCAGTTGGGGTTCGAGCGGGTACTACAATGAGCAGTTCTTC.

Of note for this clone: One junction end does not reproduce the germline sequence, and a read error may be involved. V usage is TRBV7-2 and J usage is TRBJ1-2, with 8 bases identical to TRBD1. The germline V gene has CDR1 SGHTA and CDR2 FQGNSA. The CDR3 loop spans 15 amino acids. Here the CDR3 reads CASTLAQRQGNGYTF. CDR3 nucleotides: TGTGCCAGCACCTTAGCCCAACGACAGGGGAATGGCTACACCTTC.

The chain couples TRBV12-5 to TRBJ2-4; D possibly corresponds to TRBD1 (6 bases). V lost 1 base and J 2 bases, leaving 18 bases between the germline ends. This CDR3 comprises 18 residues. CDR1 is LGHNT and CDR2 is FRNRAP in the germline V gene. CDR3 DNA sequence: TGTGCTAGTGGTTTGGGAACAGGGTGGGATGTTTCCAAAAACATTCAGTACTTC. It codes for CASGLGTGWDVSKNIQYF.

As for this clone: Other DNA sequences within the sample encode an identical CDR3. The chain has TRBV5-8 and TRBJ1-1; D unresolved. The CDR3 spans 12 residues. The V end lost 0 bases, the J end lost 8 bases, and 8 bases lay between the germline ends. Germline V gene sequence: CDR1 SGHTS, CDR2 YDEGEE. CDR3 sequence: CASSLVAAEAFF. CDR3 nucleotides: TGTGCCAGCAGCTTGGTGGCGGCCGAAGCTTTCTTT.

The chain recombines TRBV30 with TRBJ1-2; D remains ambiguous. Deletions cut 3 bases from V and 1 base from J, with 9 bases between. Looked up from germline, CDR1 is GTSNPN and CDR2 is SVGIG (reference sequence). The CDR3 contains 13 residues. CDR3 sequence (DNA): TGTGCCTGGAGGAGAGATCTTAACTATGGCTACACCTTC. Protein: CAWRRDLNYGYTF.

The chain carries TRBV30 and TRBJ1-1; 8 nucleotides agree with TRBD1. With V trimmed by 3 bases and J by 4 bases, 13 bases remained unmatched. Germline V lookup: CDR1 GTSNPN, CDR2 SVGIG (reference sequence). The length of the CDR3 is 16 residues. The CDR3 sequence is CAWSPTDGQGSTEAFF. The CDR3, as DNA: TGTGCCTGGAGCCCCACGGACGGACAGGGTAGCACTGAAGCTTTCTTT.

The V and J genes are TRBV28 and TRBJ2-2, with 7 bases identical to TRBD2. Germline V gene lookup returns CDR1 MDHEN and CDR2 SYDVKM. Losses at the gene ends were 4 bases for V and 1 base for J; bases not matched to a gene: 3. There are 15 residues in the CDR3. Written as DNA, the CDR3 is TGTGCCAGCAGTTATCTAGCGGAGAACACCGGGGAGCTGTTTTTT. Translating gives CASSYLAENTGELFF.

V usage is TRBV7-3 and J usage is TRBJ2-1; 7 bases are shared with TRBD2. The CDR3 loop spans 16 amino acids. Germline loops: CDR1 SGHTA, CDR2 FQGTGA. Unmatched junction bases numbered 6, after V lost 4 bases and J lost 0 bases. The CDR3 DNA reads TGTGCCAGCAGCTCAAAAGCGGGGATCTCCTACAATGAGCAGTTCTTC. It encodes CASSSKAGISYNEQFF.

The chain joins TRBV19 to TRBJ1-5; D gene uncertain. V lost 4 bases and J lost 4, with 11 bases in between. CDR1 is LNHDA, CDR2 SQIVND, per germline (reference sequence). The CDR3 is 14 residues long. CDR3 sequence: CASSRPERNQPQHF. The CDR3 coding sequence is TGTGCCAGTAGTAGACCGGAGAGAAATCAGCCCCAGCATTTT. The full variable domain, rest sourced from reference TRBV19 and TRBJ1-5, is DGGITQSPKYLFRKEGQNVTLSCEQNLNHDAMYWYRQDPGQGLRLIYYSQIVNDFQKGDIAEGYSVSREKKESFPLTVTSAQKNPTAFYLCASSRPERNQPQHFGDGTRLSIL.